The 15 T cell receptor beta chains presented below share a single source sample, sequenced in a study of blood T cell repertoires in COVID-19. The data were produced by immunoSEQ multiplex PCR, yet TCRdb's version contains in-frame clones alone and is incomplete. In the table there are 170,000 or so clones, more than 85% of which are singletons. Sample: PBMCs or T cells enriched from blood (not recorded which). These receptors came from a woman aged 50 to 60 who had recovered from COVID-19.

J is TRBJ1-3 and V is TRBV28; the D is unclear. CDR1 is MDHEN and CDR2 is SYDVKM in the germline V gene. The CDR3 is made up of 16 amino acids. The ends were cut back, 5 bases at V and 0 bases at J, with 14 bases in the middle. The CDR3 sequence is CASSPPRAVSGNTIYF. DNA of the CDR3: TGTGCCAGCAGTCCGCCGAGGGCGGTCTCTGGAAACACCATATATTTT.

V is TRBV6-2 or TRBV6-3 and J is TRBJ1-1; tentative D call: TRBD1 (6 bases). There are 12 residues in the CDR3. The V gene's germline CDR1 is MNHEY and CDR2 SVGEGT. Trimming pared 6 bases from V and 3 bases from J, leaving 8 bases between. As DNA, the CDR3 is TGTGCCAGCAGCAGGGGTTACACTGAAGCTTTCTTT. It yields the protein CASSRGYTEAFF.

This clone was detected once. The genes are TRBV6-5 and TRBJ2-7, with 8 bases fitting TRBD2. V lost 7 bases to trimming and J lost 3 bases; unmatched junction nucleotides: 8. CDR3 size: 14 residues. The germline V gene has CDR1 MNHEY and CDR2 SVGAGI. CDR3 protein: CASKLSGIGYEQYF. CDR3 nucleotide sequence: TGTGCCAGCAAACTTAGCGGGATCGGCTACGAGCAGTACTTC.

This clone came up once. The V call is TRBV28, the J call TRBJ1-1; a weak D match, TRBD1 (5 bases). The CDR3 has 15 residues. The germline V gene encodes CDR1 MDHEN and CDR2 SYDVKM. Between the trimmed V and J ends, which lost 7 bases and 3 bases, there was a span of 18 bases. CDR3 DNA: TGTGCCAGCACCTCCGCGAGGCGGGGGTACACTGAAGCTTTCTTT. Protein product: CASTSARRGYTEAFF.

This clone was found a few times. V and J are TRBV4-2 and TRBJ2-5; 8 nucleotides agree with TRBD2. J was trimmed by 4 bases and V by 2 bases; bases with no gene match: 6. The CDR3 spans 15 residues. CDR1 and CDR2 from the germline V gene are LGHNA and YNFKEQ. Written as DNA, the CDR3 is TGTGCCAGCAGCCAAACCCCTAGCGGGCCAGAGACCCAGTACTTC. It encodes CASSQTPSGPETQYF.

V is TRBV5-4 and J is TRBJ2-7; 11 nucleotides agree with TRBD2. Germline CDR1 and CDR2: SGHNT and YYREEE (reference sequence). CDR3 length: 17 residues. Unmatched junction bases numbered 11, after V lost 0 bases and J lost 6 bases. The CDR3 loop is CASSLEPGLAVTGEQYF. The CDR3 region has the DNA TGTGCCAGCAGCTTGGAGCCGGGACTAGCGGTGACGGGCGAGCAGTACTTC.

This chain links TRBV29-1 with TRBJ2-5; TRBD1 matches at 12 bases. Germline trimming cut 6 bases from V and 5 bases from J; bases unmatched to any gene: 7. The CDR3 sequence is 14 residues long. Germline lookup yields CDR1 SQVTM and CDR2 ANQGSEA. CDR3 nucleotides: TGCAGCGTCGTAGGGACAGGGGGCGGGGAGACCCAGTACTTC. This translates into CSVVGTGGGETQYF.

A single count supports this clone. The chain joins TRBV7-9 to TRBJ2-1, with 8 bases fitting TRBD1. The CDR3 is made up of 17 amino acids. Germline-derived CDR1 and CDR2 are SEHNR and FQNEAQ (reference sequence). V trimming: 2 bases; J trimming: 4 bases; junction bases outside the gene matches: 10. DNA of the CDR3: TGTGCCAGCAGCTTAAACACGGGGACAGGCGGTTACAATGAGCAGTTCTTC. It yields the protein CASSLNTGTGGYNEQFF.

The gene calls are TRBV6-5 and TRBJ2-3, with unresolved D. V was clipped by 2 bases and J by 0 bases, with 12 bases between them. The CDR3 totals 16 residues. Germline CDR1 is MNHEY and CDR2 is SVGAGI. CDR3 nucleotides: TGTGCCAGCAGTTACGGCTCCACCCCGAGCACAGATACGCAGTATTTT. This gives the protein CASSYGSTPSTDTQYF.

The chain is built from TRBV28 and TRBJ1-1; weak D call: TRBD1 (6 bases). The CDR3 totals 15 residues. From germline, CDR1 is MDHEN and CDR2 SYDVKM. V was cut by 5 bases and J by 4 bases, with 17 bases left in between. The CDR3 protein is CASSAPQGRSTEAFF. CDR3 nucleotide sequence: TGTGCCAGCAGTGCCCCACAGGGTCGCAGCACTGAAGCTTTCTTT.

This chain connects TRBV12-5 to TRBJ2-2; D is possibly TRBD1 (6 bases). This CDR3 comprises 13 residues. Germline V gene data show CDR1 as LGHNT and CDR2 as FRNRAP. V lost 6 bases, J lost 6 bases, and 11 bases lay in between. Here the CDR3 reads CASGKGVAGELFF. The CDR3 DNA sequence: TGTGCTAGTGGCAAGGGGGTGGCCGGGGAGCTGTTTTTT.

The rearrangement joins TRBV19 to TRBJ1-1, with D perhaps TRBD1 (6 bases). CDR1 is LNHDA and CDR2 is SQIVND in the germline V gene (reference sequence). Trimming left V 7 bases short and J 6 bases short, with 9 bases between. The CDR3 loop spans 11 amino acids. The CDR3 DNA sequence: TGTGCCAGTACCAGGGGACCTGAAGCTTTCTTT. As protein: CASTRGPEAFF.

The chain has TRBV2 and TRBJ2-7; 8 positions match TRBD1. This CDR3 spans 14 amino acids. Trimming at V came to 4 bases and at J to 6 bases, leaving 8 bases not matched to a gene. Germline V gene lookup returns CDR1 SNHLY and CDR2 FYNNEI. In nucleotides, the CDR3 is TGTGCCAGCAGTGGACAGGGGCGTATGGGCGAGCAGTACTTC. Amino acids: CASSGQGRMGEQYF.

V gene TRBV30 combines with J gene TRBJ1-3, with 7 bases that match TRBD1. The CDR3 length is 14 residues. Germline V gene lookup returns CDR1 GTSNPN and CDR2 SVGIG (reference sequence). V lost 3 bases and J lost 2; bases outside the gene matches: 4. This CDR3 reads CAWRGQGAGNTIYF. Here the CDR3 DNA reads TGTGCCTGGAGGGGGCAGGGGGCTGGAAACACCATATATTTT. Full variable domain (rest looked up from reference TRBV30 and TRBJ1-3): SQTIHQWPATLVQPVGSPLSLECTVEGTSNPNLYWYRQAAGRGLQLLFYSVGIGQISSEVPQNLSASRPQDRQFILSSKKLLLSDSGFYLCAWRGQGAGNTIYFGEGSWLTVV.

This clone was seen a handful of times. The chain couples TRBV6-1 to TRBJ2-7; 9 bases map to TRBD2. This CDR3 spans 15 amino acids. Trimming at V came to 2 bases and at J to 0 bases, leaving 2 bases not matched to a gene. Germline V CDR1 and CDR2: MNHNS, SASEGT. The CDR3 region has the DNA TGTGCCAGCAGTGAACTAGCGGGGAGCTCCTACGAGCAGTACTTC. Amino acid sequence: CASSELAGSSYEQYF.